Following are 9 T cell receptor beta chains from one sample sequenced in a study of T cell clones after liver transplantation. Repertoires were generated with immunoSEQ multiplex PCR, while TCRdb's copy carries only in-frame clones and drops some. Among 65,000 to 80,000 clones listed, approximately 80% were seen once. Sequenced here: CD4+ T cells from blood, sampled before liver transplant. The source is a human donor who received a liver transplant.

The V gene is TRBV6-1, the J gene TRBJ1-2, with a tentative D call TRBD1 (6 bases). Per the germline V gene, CDR1 is MNHNS and CDR2 is SASEGT. The length of the CDR3 is 14 residues. The V end was cut by 4 bases, the J end by 1 base, with 10 bases between. The CDR3 DNA follows: TGTGCCAGCAGTGGACAGGAGAGTAACTATGGCTACACCTTC. Its translation: CASSGQESNYGYTF.

The chain links TRBV19 to TRBJ1-2; D is ambiguous. The CDR3 loop spans 16 amino acids. The V gene lost 6 bases and the J gene lost 1 base, with 18 bases spanning the gap. CDR1 and CDR2 (germline): LNHDA, SQIVND (reference sequence). DNA of the CDR3: TGTGCCAGTAGCTTACACCGGACGGCCTATAACTATGGCTACACCTTC. Translation: CASSLHRTAYNYGYTF.

The rearrangement joins TRBV5-1 to TRBJ2-2; D gene uncertain. There are 14 residues in the CDR3. V lost 6 bases and J 9 bases, leaving 18 bases between the germline ends. Germline assignment: CDR1 SGHRS and CDR2 YFSETQ. The CDR3 sequence is CASTPVPGRRELFF. DNA of the CDR3: TGCGCCAGCACCCCCGTCCCGGGCCGACGGGAGCTGTTTTTT.

The rearrangement uses TRBV7-9 and TRBJ2-5; D gene unclear. CDR3 length: 11 residues. Germline lookup yields CDR1 SEHNR and CDR2 FQNEAQ (reference sequence). V was pared by 5 bases and J by 9 bases, with 10 bases between. In DNA form, the CDR3 reads TGTGCCAGCAGCCCTATCCCCGCCCAGTACTTC. This sequence encodes CASSPIPAQYF.

The rearrangement links TRBV11-1 to TRBJ2-7; possibly TRBD1 or TRBD2 for D (5 bases each). The CDR3 spans 15 residues. V gave up 4 bases and J gave up 5 bases, with 18 bases separating them. CDR1 and CDR2 from the germline V gene are SGHAT and FQDESV (reference sequence). The CDR3 region is CASSSDSTEDNEQYF. In DNA form, the CDR3 reads TGTGCCAGCAGCTCGGACTCGACTGAGGACAACGAGCAGTACTTC.

The chain couples TRBV28 to TRBJ1-5; D not certain. From germline, CDR1 is MDHEN and CDR2 SYDVKM. CDR3 length: 12 residues. Trimming cost V 5 bases and J 5 bases, with 7 bases left between them. CDR3 DNA: TGTGCCAGCAGTAGCATAGATCAGCCCCAGCATTTT. This encodes CASSSIDQPQHF.

V is TRBV5-1 and J is TRBJ1-1; D is perhaps TRBD1 (6 bases). The CDR3 totals 13 residues. From germline, CDR1 is SGHRS and CDR2 YFSETQ. V was clipped by 1 base and J by 7 bases, with 11 bases between them. CDR3 region: CASSLIDRSEAFF. The CDR3 nucleotides are TGCGCCAGCAGCTTGATCGACAGGAGTGAAGCTTTCTTT.

This clone has just a few counts. Here the CDR3 reads CASTVSGRGTGELFF. The CDR3 DNA is TGTGCCAGCACCGTGTCGGGTCGGGGCACCGGGGAGCTGTTTTTT. The rearrangement joins TRBV2 to TRBJ2-2; possible D gene TRBD2, 5 bases. Trimming pared 7 bases from V and 4 bases from J, leaving 16 bases between. This CDR3 has 15 residues. Germline V gives CDR1 SNHLY, CDR2 FYNNEI.

This clone was counted only a few times. The rearrangement links TRBV7-2 to TRBJ1-2; TRBD1 agrees at 8 bases. J gave up 8 bases and V 5 bases, and 7 bases lay outside the gene matches. Germline assignment: CDR1 SGHTA and CDR2 FQGNSA. The CDR3 has 13 residues. The CDR3 loop is CASSPLSGGGYTF. The CDR3, as DNA: TGTGCCAGCAGCCCTTTGTCAGGGGGCGGCTACACCTTC.